What follows are 9 T cell receptor beta chains derived from one specimen sequenced in a study of preoperative IRX-2 immunotherapy in early breast cancer. Regarding treatment: preoperative locoregional IRX-2 cytokine immunotherapy. Profiling relied on immunoSEQ multiplex PCR, and the TCRdb table lists in-frame clones only, not all of them. The sample has roughly 93,000 clones, 86% seen once; the top ten hold around 2.1%. The sample here was tumor tissue, taken after IRX-2 immunotherapy. The receptors come from a human donor with breast cancer.

The chain uses TRBV2 and TRBJ2-3, with 8 bases fitting TRBD2. The germline V gene has CDR1 SNHLY and CDR2 FYNNEI. CDR3 length: 15 amino acids. V was clipped by 6 bases and J by 4 bases; unmatched bases: 9. CDR3: CASSVVPGGADTQYF. The CDR3 DNA follows: TGTGCCAGCAGCGTAGTACCCGGGGGGGCAGATACGCAGTATTTT.

The V gene is TRBV7-1, the J gene TRBJ1-5; D gene uncertain. TRBV7-1 is filed as an ORF, its function uncertain. The CDR3 runs 13 residues. Trimming removed 4 bases at V and 6 bases at J, with 10 bases between. The CDR3 coding sequence is TGTGCCAGCAGCTTAAGTCCTGTTCAGCCCCAGCATTTT. The encoded protein is CASSLSPVQPQHF.

The sample holds a few counts of this clone. The chain is built from TRBV11-3 and TRBJ2-2; a possible D gene is TRBD2 (7 bases). V was cut by 4 bases and J by 6 bases, with 21 bases left in between. Germline values: CDR1 SGHNT, CDR2 YENEEA. The CDR3 covers 17 residues. CDR3 nucleotide sequence: TGTGCCAGCAGCTCCTATTGGGGGGGCGCGGAGTCCGGGGAGCTGTTTTTT. Amino acids: CASSSYWGGAESGELFF.

V and J are TRBV5-1 and TRBJ2-5, with 7 bases aligning to TRBD2. This CDR3 region has 14 residues. Germline assignment: CDR1 SGHRS and CDR2 YFSETQ. V gave up 3 bases and J gave up 12 bases; unmatched junction bases: 14. The CDR3, as DNA: TGCGCCAGCAGCTCGGAGGGGCGTGGGAGGGCCGAGTACTTC. This gives the protein CASSSEGRGRAEYF.

This clone was observed a single time. J is TRBJ1-2 and V is TRBV19, with 7 bases matching TRBD1. J was trimmed by 2 bases and V by 3 bases; bases with no gene match: 6. The CDR3 covers 15 residues. The germline V gene has CDR1 LNHDA and CDR2 SQIVND (reference sequence). As DNA, the CDR3 is TGTGCCAGTAGTATTCTGACAGGGTGGAACTATGGCTACACCTTC. Translated, it gives CASSILTGWNYGYTF.

V usage is TRBV30 and J usage is TRBJ2-6, with D maybe TRBD1 (5 bases). Germline V gene sequence: CDR1 GTSNPN, CDR2 SVGIG (reference sequence). Deletions cut 2 bases from V and 0 bases from J, with 14 bases between. There are 17 residues in the CDR3. The CDR3 sequence: CAWSLAGSSSGANVLTF. CDR3 in DNA: TGTGCCTGGAGTTTGGCAGGGTCGAGCTCTGGGGCCAACGTCCTGACTTTC.

Notes on this clone: One or more nucleotides could not be called with certainty, so the encoded amino acid is given as X. V and J are TRBV5-1 and TRBJ2-1; maybe TRBD1 (5 bases). The CDR3 has 15 residues. The germline CDR1 and CDR2 sequences are SGHRS and YFSETQ. V dropped 4 bases and J dropped 5 bases, with 16 bases sitting between them. CDR3 coding DNA: TGCGCCAGCAGCCCCGGACARGGCCCCCACAATGAGCAGTTCTTC. This translates into CASSPGXGPHNEQFF. The entire CDR3 reads CASSPGQGPHNEQFF.

This rearrangement joins TRBV11-3 to TRBJ1-3; a possible D gene is TRBD1 (5 bases). There are 15 residues in the CDR3. Trimming took off 3 bases at V and 3 bases at J, with 12 bases between the two ends. The germline CDR1 and CDR2 sequences are SGHNT and YENEEA. CDR3 region: CASSLRGSSGNTIYF. The CDR3 coding sequence is TGTGCCAGCAGCTTGAGGGGATCCAGTGGAAACACCATATATTTT.

The CDR3 loop reads CASLGGGYNEQFF. CDR3 coding DNA: TGTGCCAGCTTGGGGGGAGGCTACAATGAGCAGTTCTTC. The gene calls are TRBV18 and TRBJ2-1, with D maybe TRBD2 (6 bases). CDR3 size: 13 residues. Germline V CDR1 and CDR2: KGHSH, LQKENI. Trimming stripped 7 bases from V and 3 bases from J, with 10 bases between.